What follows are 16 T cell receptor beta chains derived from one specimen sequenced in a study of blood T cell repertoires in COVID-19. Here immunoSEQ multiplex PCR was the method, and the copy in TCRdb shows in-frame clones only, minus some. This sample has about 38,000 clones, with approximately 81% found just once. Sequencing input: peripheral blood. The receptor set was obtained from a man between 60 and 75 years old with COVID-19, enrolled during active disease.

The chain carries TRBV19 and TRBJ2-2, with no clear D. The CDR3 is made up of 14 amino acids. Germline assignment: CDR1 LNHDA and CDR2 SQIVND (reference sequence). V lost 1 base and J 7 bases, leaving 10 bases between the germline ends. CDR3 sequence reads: CASSIVPYGGELFF. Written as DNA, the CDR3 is TGTGCCAGTAGTATAGTACCCTATGGCGGGGAGCTGTTTTTT.

The CDR3: CASSPESNQPQHF. As DNA, the CDR3 is TGTGCCAGCTCACCGGAGAGCAATCAGCCCCAGCATTTT. The chain uses TRBV18 and TRBJ1-5, with D uncertain. Germline values: CDR1 KGHSH, CDR2 LQKENI. V lost 3 bases to trimming and J lost 1 base, with 4 bases between them. This CDR3 comprises 13 residues.

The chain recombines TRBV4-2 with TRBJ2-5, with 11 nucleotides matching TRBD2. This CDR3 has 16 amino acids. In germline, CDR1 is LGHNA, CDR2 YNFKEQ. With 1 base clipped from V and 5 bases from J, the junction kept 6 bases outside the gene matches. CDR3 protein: CASSQALAGGGETQYF. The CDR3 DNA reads TGTGCCAGCAGCCAAGCTCTAGCGGGAGGAGGGGAGACCCAGTACTTC.

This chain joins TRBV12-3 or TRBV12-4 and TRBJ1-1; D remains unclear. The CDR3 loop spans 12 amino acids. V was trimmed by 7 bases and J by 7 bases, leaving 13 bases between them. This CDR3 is CASTPDLGEAFF. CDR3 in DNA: TGTGCCAGCACCCCGGACTTGGGTGAAGCTTTCTTT.

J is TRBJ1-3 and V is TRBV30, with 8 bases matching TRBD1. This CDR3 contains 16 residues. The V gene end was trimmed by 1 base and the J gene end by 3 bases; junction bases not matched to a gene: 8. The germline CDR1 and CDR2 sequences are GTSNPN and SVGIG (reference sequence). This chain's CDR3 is CAWSAGTGGIGNTIYF. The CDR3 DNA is TGTGCCTGGAGTGCGGGAACAGGGGGAATTGGAAACACCATATATTTT.

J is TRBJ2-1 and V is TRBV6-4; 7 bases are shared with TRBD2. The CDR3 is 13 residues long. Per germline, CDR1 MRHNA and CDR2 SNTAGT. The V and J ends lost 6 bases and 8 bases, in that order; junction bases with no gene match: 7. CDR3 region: CASSAGAHDEQFF. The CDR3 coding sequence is TGTGCCAGCAGCGCGGGAGCGCACGATGAGCAGTTCTTC.

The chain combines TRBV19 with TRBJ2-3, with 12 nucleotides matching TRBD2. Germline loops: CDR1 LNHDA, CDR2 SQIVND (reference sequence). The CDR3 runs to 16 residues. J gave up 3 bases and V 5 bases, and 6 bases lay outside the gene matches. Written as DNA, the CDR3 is TGTGCCAGTAGTCCGACTAGCGGGAGAGGAACAGATACGCAGTATTTT. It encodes CASSPTSGRGTDTQYF.

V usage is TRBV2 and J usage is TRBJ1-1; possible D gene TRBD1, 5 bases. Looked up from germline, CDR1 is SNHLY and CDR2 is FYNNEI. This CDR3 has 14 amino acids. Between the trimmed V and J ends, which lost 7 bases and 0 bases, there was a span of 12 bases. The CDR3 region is CASIRGLLNTEAFF. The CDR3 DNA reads TGTGCCAGCATTCGGGGACTGCTGAACACTGAAGCTTTCTTT.

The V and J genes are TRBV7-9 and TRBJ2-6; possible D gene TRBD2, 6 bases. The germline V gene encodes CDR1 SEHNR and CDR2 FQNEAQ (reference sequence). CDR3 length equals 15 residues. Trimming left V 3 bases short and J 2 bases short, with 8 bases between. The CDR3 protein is CASSFGEAGANVLTF. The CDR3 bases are TGTGCCAGCAGCTTCGGGGAGGCTGGGGCCAACGTCCTGACTTTC.

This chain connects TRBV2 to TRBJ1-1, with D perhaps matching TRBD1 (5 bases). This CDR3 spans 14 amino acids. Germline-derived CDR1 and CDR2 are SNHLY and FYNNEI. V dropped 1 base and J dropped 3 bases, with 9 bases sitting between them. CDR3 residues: CASSEVWGDTEAFF. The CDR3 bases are TGTGCCAGCAGTGAAGTATGGGGGGACACTGAAGCTTTCTTT. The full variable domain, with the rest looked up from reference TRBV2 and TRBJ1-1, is EPEVTQTPSHQVTQMGQEVILRCVPISNHLYFYWYRQILGQKVEFLVSFYNNEISEKSEIFDDQFSVERPDGSNFTLKIRSTKLEDSAMYFCASSEVWGDTEAFFGQGTRLTVV.

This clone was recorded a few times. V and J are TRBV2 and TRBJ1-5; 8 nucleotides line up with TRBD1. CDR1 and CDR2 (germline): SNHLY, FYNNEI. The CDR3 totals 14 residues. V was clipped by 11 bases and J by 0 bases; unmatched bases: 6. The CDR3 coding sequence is TGTGCCGGCGGGACAGGACATAGCAATCAGCCCCAGCATTTT. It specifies CAGGTGHSNQPQHF.

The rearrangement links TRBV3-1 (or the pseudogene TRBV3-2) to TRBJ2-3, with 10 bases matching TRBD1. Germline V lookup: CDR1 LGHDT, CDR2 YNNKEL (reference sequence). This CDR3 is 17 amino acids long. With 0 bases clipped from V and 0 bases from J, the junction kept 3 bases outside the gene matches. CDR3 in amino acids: CASSQDRQGASTDTQYF. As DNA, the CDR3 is TGTGCCAGCAGCCAAGATCGACAGGGGGCTAGCACAGATACGCAGTATTTT.

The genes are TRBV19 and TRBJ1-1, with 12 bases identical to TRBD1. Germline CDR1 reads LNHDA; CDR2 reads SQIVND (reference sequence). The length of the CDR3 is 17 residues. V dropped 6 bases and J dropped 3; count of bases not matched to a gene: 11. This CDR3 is CASRGQGAISRYTEAFF. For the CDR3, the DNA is TGTGCCAGTAGGGGACAGGGGGCGATTTCTCGGTACACTGAAGCTTTCTTT.

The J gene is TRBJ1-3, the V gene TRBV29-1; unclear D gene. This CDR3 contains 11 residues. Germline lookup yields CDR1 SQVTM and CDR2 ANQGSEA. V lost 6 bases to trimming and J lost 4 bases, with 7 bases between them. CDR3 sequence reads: CSVGAGNTIYF. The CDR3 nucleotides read TGCAGCGTCGGTGCCGGAAACACCATATATTTT.

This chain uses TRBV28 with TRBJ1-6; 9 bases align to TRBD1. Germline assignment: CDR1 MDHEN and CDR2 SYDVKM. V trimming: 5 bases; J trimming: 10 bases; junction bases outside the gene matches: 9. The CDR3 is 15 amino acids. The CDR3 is CASSPRDRAFSPLHF. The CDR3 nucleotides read TGTGCCAGCAGTCCCCGGGACAGGGCGTTCTCACCCCTCCACTTT.

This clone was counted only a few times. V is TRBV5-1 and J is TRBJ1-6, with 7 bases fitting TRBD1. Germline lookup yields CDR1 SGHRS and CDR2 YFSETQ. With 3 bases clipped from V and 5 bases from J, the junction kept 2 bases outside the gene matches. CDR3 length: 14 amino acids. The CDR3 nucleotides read TGCGCCAGCAGCTGGGACAGAGATAATTCACCCCTCCACTTT. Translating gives CASSWDRDNSPLHF.